Sequencing of this T cell receptor (beta chain) was carried out in a study of cytomegalovirus exposure and HLA in healthy donors. Primers: 60 Vbeta forward and 13 Jbeta reverse. Some clones are missing from TCRdb's copy, which holds only in-frame ones; the method was immunoSEQ multiplex PCR. The profile shows 150,000 to 200,000 clones, roughly 79% of them singletons. CDR3 length: 15 amino acids. Trimming cost V 0 bases and J 4 bases; bases outside gene matches: 2. Per germline, CDR1 SGHRS and CDR2 YFSETQ. This clone was recorded only once. Its cognate antigen is unknown. Whole-study results and caveats: A later analysis linked a missense variant in DCLRE1C to the trimming of TCR beta V and J genes.

The sequence was obtained from a woman between 50 and 59 years old in good health and CMV-seropositive. The chain uses TRBV5-1 and TRBJ2-1; 9 nucleotides align to TRBD2. The sequenced material came from PBMCs. The CDR3 nucleotides read TGCGCCAGCAGCTTGGCTAGCGGGGCTTACAATGAGCAGTTCTTC. Amino acid sequence: CASSLASGAYNEQFF.